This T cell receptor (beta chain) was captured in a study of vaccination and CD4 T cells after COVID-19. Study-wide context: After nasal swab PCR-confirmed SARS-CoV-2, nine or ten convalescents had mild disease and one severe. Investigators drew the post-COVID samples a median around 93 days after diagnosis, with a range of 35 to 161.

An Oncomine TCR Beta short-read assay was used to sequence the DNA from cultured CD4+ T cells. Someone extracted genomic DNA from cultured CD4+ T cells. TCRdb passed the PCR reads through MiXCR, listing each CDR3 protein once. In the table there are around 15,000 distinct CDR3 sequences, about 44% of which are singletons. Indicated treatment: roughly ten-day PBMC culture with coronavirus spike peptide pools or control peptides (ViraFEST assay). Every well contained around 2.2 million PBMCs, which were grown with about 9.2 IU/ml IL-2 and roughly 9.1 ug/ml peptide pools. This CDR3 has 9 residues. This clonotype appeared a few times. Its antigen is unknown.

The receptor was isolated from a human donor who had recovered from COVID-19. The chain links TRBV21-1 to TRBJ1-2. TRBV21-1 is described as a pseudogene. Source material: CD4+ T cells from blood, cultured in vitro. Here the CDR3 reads CAIAKGYTF. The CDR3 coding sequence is TGTGCCATCGCGAAGGGCTACACCTTC.